A selection of T cell receptor beta chains follows, all from one sample in a study of shared clonotypes between healthy human individuals. The protocol was immunoSEQ multiplex PCR, while the TCRdb copy is restricted to in-frame clones and leaves out a portion. This sample yields some 470,000 clones, of which around 78% are seen a single time; approximately 13% belongs to the top ten. The specimen sequenced was PBMCs. These receptors were obtained from a woman aged 40-49 years in good health. Some clones in this sample may be carry-over from other donors' samples. The CDR3 runs from the conserved cysteine through the conserved F or W. A D gene is named only where the DNA matches it firmly. Rows give clone size only sometimes, using once, few, many, or a class for an expanded clone.

>.|TRBJ2-1|TRBV2|14|many
TGTGCCAGCAGTGTTTGGCAGGGATCGAATGAGCAGTTCTTC
CASSVWQGSNEQFF
>.|TRBJ1-4|TRBV7-2|13|.
TGTGCCAGCAGCTTAGGGGTCAGAGAAAAACTGTTTTTT
CASSLGVREKLFF
>TRBD2|TRBJ2-5|TRBV5-4|14|.
TGTGCCAGCAGCTTGGGGGGACTAGGAGAGACCCAGTACTTC
CASSLGGLGETQYF
>.|TRBJ2-7|TRBV28|15|.
TGTGCCAGCAGAACCGCCGTGGGATTCCCCTACGAGCAGTACTTC
CASRTAVGFPYEQYF
>TRBD1|TRBJ2-5|TRBV11-2|14|few
TGTGCCAGCAGACCTGACAGGGTCCAAGAGACCCAGTACTTC
CASRPDRVQETQYF
>.|TRBJ2-1|TRBV7-9|16|.
TGTGCCAGCAGCCAAATTTTATTCCAATCCCCCAATGAGCAGTTCTTC
CASSQILFQSPNEQFF
>.|TRBJ2-2|TRBV19|15|.
TGTGCCAGTAGGGATCGACTCGTAAACACCGGGGAGCTGTTTTTT
CASRDRLVNTGELFF
>.|TRBJ2-7|TRBV10-3|13|few
TGTGCCATCAGCAGGGGTAGCTCCTACGAGCAGTACTTC
CAISRGSSYEQYF
>TRBD1|TRBJ1-2|TRBV9|14|once
TGTGCCAGCAGCGTAGCGACAGGGCCCTATGGCTACACCTTC
CASSVATGPYGYTF
>.|TRBJ1-2|TRBV27|13|.
TGTGCCAGCAGTTTATCTCGTTACTATGGCTACACCTTC
CASSLSRYYGYTF
>.|TRBJ2-7|TRBV5-4|15|.
TGTGCCAGCAGTCCTCGGATGGCGGGGACTTACGAGCAGTACTTC
CASSPRMAGTYEQYF
>TRBD2|TRBJ2-3|TRBV28|15|.
TGTGCCAGCAGACCTAGCGGGAGGGCCCTAGGAACGCAGTATTTT
CASRPSGRALGTQYF
>.|TRBJ2-1|TRBV19|14|.
TGTGCCAGTAGTATTGGCCCGGGAGACCATGAGCAGTTCTTC
CASSIGPGDHEQFF
>.|TRBJ2-3|TRBV7-2|15|.
TGTGCCAGCAGCTTGGTGACGGGCGGCACAGATACGCAGTATTTT
CASSLVTGGTDTQYF
>.|TRBJ2-5|TRBV28|16|once
TGTGCCAGCAGTTTTGGTCCGGGACTGCTTCAAGAGACCCAGTACTTC
CASSFGPGLLQETQYF
>.|TRBJ1-3|TRBV7-2|15|.
TGTGCCAGCAGCCTTGACGTACACTCTGGAAACACCATATATTTT
CASSLDVHSGNTIYF
>TRBD2|TRBJ2-3|TRBV5-1|15|.
TGCGCCAGCATCCTCCTCCCGGGAGGCACGGATACGCAGTATTTT
CASILLPGGTDTQYF
>.|TRBJ2-7|TRBV15|13|few
TGTGCCACCAGCGGACGAACAGACTACGAGCAGTACTTC
CATSGRTDYEQYF
>.|TRBJ2-5|TRBV7-9|12|.
TGTGCCAGCAGCTTAGCGGGGGAGACCCAGTACTTC
CASSLAGETQYF
>TRBD2|TRBJ2-1|TRBV30|15|once
TGTGCCTGGAGAGGACTAGCGGGACCCTACAATGAGCAGTTCTTC
CAWRGLAGPYNEQFF
>TRBD2|TRBJ2-7|TRBV6-1|17|.
TGTGCCAGCAGTGATTTCCTAGCGGGAGTTTTCTCCTACGAGCAGTACTTC
CASSDFLAGVFSYEQYF
>.|TRBJ1-2|TRBV5-6|13|few
TGTGCCAGCAGCACCACGGACAGTTATGGCTACACCTTC
CASSTTDSYGYTF
>.|TRBJ1-5|TRBV28|15|.
TGTGCCAGCAGTTTTGGTCGGTTTAGCAATCAGCCCCAGCATTTT
CASSFGRFSNQPQHF
>.|TRBJ2-7|TRBV5-4|16|once
TGTGCCAGCAGCTTGGGCGCGGCTAGCTTTCCCAACGAGCAGTACTTC
CASSLGAASFPNEQYF
>TRBD1|TRBJ2-7|TRBV15|14|.
TGTGCCACCAGCACCGGACAGGACGGCTACGAGCAGTACTTC
CATSTGQDGYEQYF
>.|TRBJ1-2|TRBV19|18|few
TGTGCCAGTAGTATAGATAGGGACCGCACAACTGAAAACTATGGCTACACCTTC
CASSIDRDRTTENYGYTF
>TRBD1|TRBJ2-7|TRBV5-1|16|.
TGCGCCAGCAGCTCGTGGGGGACAGAGGTTTCCTACGAGCAGTACTTC
CASSSWGTEVSYEQYF
>.|TRBJ2-1|TRBV19|13|.
TGTGCCAGTAGTATTGACAGGAACCAGGGGCAGTTCTTC
CASSIDRNQGQFF
>.|TRBJ1-1|TRBV30|14|.
TGTGCCTGGAGGTTTGGAACAATGAACACTGAAGCTTTCTTT
CAWRFGTMNTEAFF
>TRBD2|TRBJ2-2|TRBV2|15|few
TGTGCCAGCAGCGTTAGCGGGAGTCGTACCGGGGAGCTGTTTTTT
CASSVSGSRTGELFF
>.|TRBJ2-1|TRBV9|15|.
TGTGCCAGCAGCACGGGGACTGAGTCCTACAATGAGCAGTTCTTC
CASSTGTESYNEQFF
>TRBD1|TRBJ2-7|TRBV4-1|14|.
TGCGCCAGCAGCCGGGGGACAGGGGGCTCCGAGCAGTACTTC
CASSRGTGGSEQYF
>TRBD2|TRBJ2-3|TRBV2|16|.
TGTGCCAGCAGCCAAAGGGACTGGGGGGGAACAGATACGCAGTATTTT
CASSQRDWGGTDTQYF
>TRBD1|TRBJ2-1|TRBV6-1|14|.
TGTGCCAGCAGTGGGAGGACAGGGGAAAGTGAGCAGTTCTTC
CASSGRTGESEQFF
>.|TRBJ1-4|TRBV11-3|12|many
TGTGCCAGCAGCTTATGGAGGGAAAAACTGTTTTTT
CASSLWREKLFF
>.|TRBJ2-3|TRBV7-2|13|few
TGTGCCAGCAGCTTACAGGTTTCAGATACGCAGTATTTT
CASSLQVSDTQYF